This entry lists 29 T cell receptor beta chains sequenced from one sample in a study of regulatory T cells in long-lasting Graves disease. As to time point: newly diagnosed GD, antithyroid drugs for less than 3 months. PBMC-extracted RNA yielded the TCR library. Building the TCR beta libraries relied on iRepertoire HTBI primers, and CDR3 regions underwent Arm-PCR. In TCRdb, the multiplex PCR reads were re-called with MiXCR into one record per CDR3 protein. The sample records approximately 400,000 distinct CDR3 sequences, about 14% being singletons. This specimen was peripheral blood mononuclear cells (PBMCs), taken at new diagnosis, from a patient treated with antithyroid drugs. The source is a female donor with Graves disease.

The chain employs TRBV4-1 and TRBJ1-5, with D perhaps matching TRBD1 (5 bases). Trimming left V 1 base short and J 0 bases short, with 16 bases between. Germline V lookup: CDR1 MGHRA, CDR2 YSYEKL. There are 18 residues in the CDR3. CDR3 protein: CASSQVLDSPYSNQPQHF. In nucleotides, the CDR3 is TGCGCCAGCAGCCAAGTGCTCGACAGTCCTTATAGCAATCAGCCCCAGCATTTT.

This clonotype was detected only a few times. This chain connects TRBV7-9 to TRBJ1-2; D possibly corresponds to TRBD1 (5 bases). V was pared by 5 bases and J by 4 bases, with 20 bases between. The germline CDR1 and CDR2 sequences are SEHNR and FQNEAQ (reference sequence). The CDR3 is made up of 16 amino acids. The CDR3: CASSPRDGNPLYGYTF. As DNA, the CDR3 is TGTGCCAGCAGCCCCCGGGACGGCAACCCCCTCTATGGCTACACCTTC.

This clonotype was counted once. The chain is built from TRBV6-1 and TRBJ2-7, with TRBD1 identical over 9 bases. Germline loops: CDR1 MNHNS, CDR2 SASEGT. CDR3 length: 15 amino acids. The junction had 9 bases not matched to a gene; V was cut back by 7 bases and J by 2 bases. In DNA, the CDR3 is TGTGCCAGCACGCTTGACAGGGGGGGACCCTACGAGCAGTACTTC. It is translated as CASTLDRGGPYEQYF.

A single count supports this clonotype. A read error may be the cause here, since a much bigger clone is one base away. The chain uses TRBV11-2 and TRBJ2-7; TRBD2 aligns across 11 bases. Per germline, CDR1 SGHAT and CDR2 FQNNGV. The CDR3 is 15 amino acids. The CDR3 coding sequence is TGTGCCAGCGGCTTAGCGGGGGGGCTGCTAAGGGAGCAGTACTTC. It is translated as CASGLAGGLLREQYF.

This clonotype was seen many times. This rearrangement joins TRBV12-3 or TRBV12-4 to TRBJ1-2; perhaps TRBD1 as D (6 bases). Trimming removed 6 bases at V and 4 bases at J, with 18 bases between. There are 15 residues in the CDR3. The CDR3 here is CASRSSRGRFYGYTF. The CDR3 DNA follows: TGTGCCAGCAGATCCTCCAGGGGCCGATTCTATGGCTACACCTTC.

This clonotype came up a few times. A much larger clone lies one base from this, so it may be a read error. This chain connects TRBV7-3 to TRBJ2-7; possibly TRBD1 for D (6 bases). Trimming left V 5 bases short and J 0 bases short, with 8 bases between. Germline CDR1 is SGHTA and CDR2 is FQGTGA. This CDR3 contains 13 residues. The CDR3 sequence: CASSQDSSYEQYF. The CDR3 DNA reads as TGTGCCAGCAGCCAGGACAGCTCCTACGAGCAGTACTTC.

The table lists this clonotype with many counts. The CDR3 loop reads CATSGTAEAGSYEQYF. The CDR3 DNA reads as TGTGCCACCAGTGGGACAGCCGAGGCGGGGTCCTACGAGCAGTACTTC. The rearrangement links TRBV24-1 to TRBJ2-7; D assignment may be TRBD1 or TRBD2 (6 bases each). CDR3 size: 16 residues. The ends were cut back, 5 bases at V and 1 base at J, with 17 bases in the middle. CDR1 is KGHDR and CDR2 is SFDVKD in the germline V gene.

In this sample, this clonotype turned up many times. This rearrangement joins TRBV12-3 or TRBV12-4 to TRBJ2-1; D call uncertain. The length of the CDR3 is 12 residues. Trimming stripped 6 bases from V and 7 bases from J, with 10 bases between. The CDR3 nucleotides are TGTGCCAGCAGCTTACAGAATAATGAGCAGTTCTTC. Translation: CASSLQNNEQFF.

There are a few counts of this clonotype. The V call is TRBV7-6, the J call TRBJ2-1, with D unresolved. The CDR3 consists of 13 residues. Trimming removed 5 bases from V and 10 bases from J, with 15 bases in between. The germline gives CDR1 SGHVS, CDR2 FNYEAQ. In DNA, the CDR3 is TGTGCCAGCAGCCCCGAGTTAGGGCGGGAGCAGTTCTTC. It encodes CASSPELGREQFF.

This clonotype was counted at least ten times. The chain carries TRBV11-2 and TRBJ2-6; D might be TRBD1 (5 bases). This CDR3 contains 21 residues. Germline CDR1 reads SGHAT; CDR2 reads FQNNGV. V lost 4 bases to trimming and J lost 4 bases, with 29 bases between them. Here the CDR3 reads CASSSYDARTRNFEGANVLTF. For the CDR3, the DNA is TGTGCCAGCAGCTCTTACGATGCGCGGACAAGGAATTTTGAAGGGGCCAACGTCCTGACTTTC.

The chain has TRBV5-4 and TRBJ2-1; TRBD2 matches at 10 bases. V lost 5 bases, J lost 3 bases, and 8 bases stayed unmatched. This CDR3 spans 16 amino acids. From germline, CDR1 is SGHNT and CDR2 YYREEE (reference sequence). The CDR3 reads CASSPRRTSGYNEQFF. CDR3 bases: TGTGCCAGCAGTCCTCGGAGGACTAGCGGCTACAATGAGCAGTTCTTC.

Many counts were recorded for this clonotype. The rearrangement joins TRBV6-1 to TRBJ2-4, with D perhaps TRBD1 (6 bases). From germline, CDR1 is MNHNS and CDR2 SASEGT. Trimming shortened V by 6 bases and J by 7 bases, and 22 bases separated the two germline ends. The CDR3 totals 16 residues. CDR3 sequence reads: CASRDPTGFGLNIQYF. In DNA, the CDR3 is TGTGCCAGCAGAGATCCTACAGGGTTTGGGTTGAACATTCAGTACTTC.

This clonotype was picked up many times. This sequence joins TRBV2 and TRBJ2-1; tentatively, D is TRBD1 or TRBD2 (5 bases each). V was trimmed by 5 bases and J by 9 bases, leaving 11 bases between them. This CDR3 is built from 12 residues. Germline CDR1 is SNHLY and CDR2 is FYNNEI. This chain's CDR3 is CASSQGTGEQFF. The CDR3 DNA reads TGTGCCAGCAGTCAAGGGACGGGTGAGCAGTTCTTC. Based on the CDR3 plus reference TRBV2 and TRBJ2-1, the full variable domain is EPEVTQTPSHQVTQMGQEVILRCVPISNHLYFYWYRQILGQKVEFLVSFYNNEISEKSEIFDDQFSVERPDGSNFTLKIRSTKLEDSAMYFCASSQGTGEQFFGPGTRLTVL.

This clonotype was recorded many times. The chain links TRBV7-2 to TRBJ2-5; TRBD1 aligns across 8 bases. The CDR3 consists of 15 residues. Germline values: CDR1 SGHTA, CDR2 FQGNSA. Trimming removed 2 bases from V and 2 bases from J; junction bases left unmatched: 4. As DNA, the CDR3 is TGTGCCAGCAGCTTACTTGGGACAGGTCAAGAGACCCAGTACTTC. Its translation: CASSLLGTGQETQYF.

This clonotype was counted at least ten times. The J gene is TRBJ2-1, the V gene TRBV6-5; perhaps TRBD2 as D (6 bases). CDR3 length: 14 amino acids. The germline V gene encodes CDR1 MNHEY and CDR2 SVGAGI. V gave up 2 bases and J gave up 10 bases, with 15 bases separating them. CDR3 in amino acids: CASSYPAGRGEQFF. CDR3 DNA: TGTGCCAGCAGTTACCCAGCGGGCCGGGGAGAGCAGTTCTTC.

This clonotype showed up many times. The DNA of the CDR3 is TGCAGTGGGCACTTTTCGCCCACAGATACGCAGTATTTT. Translated, it gives CSGHFSPTDTQYF. This rearrangement joins TRBV20-1 to TRBJ2-3; D unresolved. The CDR3 sequence is 13 residues long. Per germline, CDR1 DFQATT and CDR2 SNEGSKA (reference sequence). V lost 7 bases and J 2 bases, leaving 13 bases between the germline ends.

The rearrangement joins TRBV4-1 to TRBJ1-2; D remains unclear. CDR3 length: 14 amino acids. V was shortened by 0 bases and J by 2 bases, with 7 bases between the two germline ends. CDR1 MGHRA and CDR2 YSYEKL come from the germline V gene. The CDR3 protein is CASSQDQQNYGYTF. Here the CDR3 DNA reads TGCGCCAGCAGCCAAGATCAACAGAACTATGGCTACACCTTC.

Note on this clonotype: This could be a read error, since a much larger clone is one nucleotide away. The J gene is TRBJ2-7, the V gene TRBV7-2; the match to TRBD2 covers 13 bases. With 4 bases clipped from V and 7 bases from J, the junction kept 16 bases outside the gene matches. Per germline, CDR1 SGHTA and CDR2 FQGNSA. The CDR3 sequence is 18 residues long. The CDR3 DNA sequence: TGTGCCAGCAGCTCAGGACCCGGACTAGCGGGAGACTACAATGAGCAGTACTTC. This codes for CASSSGPGLAGDYNEQYF.

This clonotype appeared a few times. The chain employs TRBV5-4 and TRBJ2-5; 16 bases agree with TRBD2. Unmatched junction bases numbered 6, after V lost 3 bases and J lost 4 bases. CDR1 SGHNT and CDR2 YYREEE come from the germline V gene (reference sequence). The CDR3 covers 17 residues. The CDR3 loop is CASSSRGLAGGRETQYF. CDR3 bases: TGTGCCAGCAGCTCCCGGGGACTAGCGGGGGGGCGAGAGACCCAGTACTTC.

This clonotype was counted a few times. The chain is built from TRBV29-1 and TRBJ2-5; TRBD2 agrees at 7 bases. The V and J ends lost 4 bases and 7 bases, in that order; junction bases with no gene match: 9. Germline V CDR1 and CDR2: SQVTM, ANQGSEA. The CDR3 sequence is 13 residues long. The CDR3 DNA reads TGCAGCGTTGTTGGGGGAGGGGAAGGGACCCAGTACTTC. Encoded protein: CSVVGGGEGTQYF.

This clonotype was observed many times. The V gene is TRBV6-1, the J gene TRBJ2-2, with no clear D. The CDR3 sequence is 13 residues long. Germline V lookup: CDR1 MNHNS, CDR2 SASEGT. V lost 7 bases and J 0 bases, leaving 6 bases between the germline ends. The CDR3 loop reads CASKTTNTGELFF. CDR3 sequence (DNA): TGTGCCAGCAAGACAACGAACACCGGGGAGCTGTTTTTT.

This clonotype was detected ten times or more. The J gene is TRBJ2-5, the V gene TRBV5-1, with D hard to call. The CDR3 extends over 12 amino acids. Deletions cut 2 bases from V and 2 bases from J, with 4 bases between. In germline, CDR1 is SGHRS, CDR2 YFSETQ. The CDR3 region has the DNA TGCGCCAGCAGCTTCGTACAAGAGACCCAGTACTTC. It yields the protein CASSFVQETQYF.

This clonotype was detected ten times or more. V gene TRBV20-1 combines with J gene TRBJ1-2, with D perhaps matching TRBD1 (5 bases). Germline CDR1 is DFQATT and CDR2 is SNEGSKA (reference sequence). This CDR3 is built from 15 residues. Trimming pared 0 bases from V and 3 bases from J, leaving 14 bases between. CDR3 region: CSARDLRDLDYGYTF. CDR3 in DNA: TGCAGTGCTAGAGATTTGCGGGACCTGGACTATGGCTACACCTTC.

This clonotype has ten or more counts. The chain is built from TRBV27 and TRBJ1-4; no clear D gene. From germline, CDR1 is MNHEY and CDR2 SMNVEV (reference sequence). The germline V and J ends were trimmed by 5 bases and 5 bases, with 9 bases remaining between them. The CDR3 length is 13 residues. The CDR3 here is CASSLGSNEKLFF. The CDR3 DNA reads TGTGCCAGCAGTCTTGGCTCAAATGAAAAACTGTTTTTT.

The sample holds many counts of this clonotype. The chain combines TRBV20-1 with TRBJ1-6; D perhaps matches TRBD1 (5 bases). This CDR3 region has 15 residues. Germline-derived CDR1 and CDR2 are DFQATT and SNEGSKA (reference sequence). Trimming removed 6 bases at V and 5 bases at J, with 17 bases between. The CDR3 here is CSAARQRVDNSPLHF. CDR3 DNA sequence: TGCAGTGCAGCCCGACAGCGGGTCGATAATTCACCCCTCCACTTT.

The sample holds many counts of this clonotype. The J gene is TRBJ2-2, the V gene TRBV7-2; D might be TRBD1 (6 bases). Germline V gene data show CDR1 as SGHTA and CDR2 as FQGNSA. The V end lost 5 bases, the J end lost 4 bases, and 14 bases lay between the germline ends. This CDR3 has 15 amino acids. Written as DNA, the CDR3 is TGTGCCAGCAGCCCAGACGGGACATCCACCGGGGAGCTGTTTTTT. Protein: CASSPDGTSTGELFF.

The table lists this clonotype with many counts. The chain carries TRBV20-1 and TRBJ1-2; no reliable D call. V lost 3 bases and J lost 3, with 8 bases in between. The CDR3 contains 12 residues. CDR1 and CDR2 from the germline V gene are DFQATT and SNEGSKA (reference sequence). Here the CDR3 DNA reads TGCAGTGCTAGCGACATCGACTATGGCTACACCTTC. Translated, it gives CSASDIDYGYTF.

This sequence joins TRBV11-2 and TRBJ2-1; 8 bases map to TRBD2. The V gene's germline CDR1 is SGHAT and CDR2 FQNNGV. The trim removed 2 bases at V and 6 bases at J, leaving 6 bases unmatched. This CDR3 is built from 15 residues. This CDR3 is CASSLTSGGPNEQFF. The CDR3 DNA reads as TGTGCCAGCAGCTTAACCAGCGGGGGCCCCAATGAGCAGTTCTTC.

This clonotype was counted many times. J is TRBJ2-1 and V is TRBV11-2, with TRBD2 identical over 11 bases. This CDR3 is 17 amino acids long. Germline trimming cut 7 bases from V and 9 bases from J; bases unmatched to any gene: 17. Germline V CDR1 and CDR2: SGHAT, FQNNGV. CDR3: CASTQRALAGVPSEQFF. The CDR3 region has the DNA TGTGCCAGCACCCAACGAGCACTAGCGGGGGTCCCCAGTGAGCAGTTCTTC.